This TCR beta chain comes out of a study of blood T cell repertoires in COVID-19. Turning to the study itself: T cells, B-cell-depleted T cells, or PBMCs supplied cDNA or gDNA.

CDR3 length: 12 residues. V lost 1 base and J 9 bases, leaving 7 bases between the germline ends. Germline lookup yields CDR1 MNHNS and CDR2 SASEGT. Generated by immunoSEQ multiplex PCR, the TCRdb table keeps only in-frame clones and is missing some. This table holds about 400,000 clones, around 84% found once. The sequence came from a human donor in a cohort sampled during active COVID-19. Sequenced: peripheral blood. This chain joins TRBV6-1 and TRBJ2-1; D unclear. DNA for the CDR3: TGTGCCAGCAGTGAAGGAGGTGGTGAGCAGTTCTTC. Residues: CASSEGGGEQFF.